This TCR beta chain was found in a study of blood T cells in healthy people across ages. This CDR3 has 15 residues. Germline loops: CDR1 SGHVS, CDR2 FQNEAQ. The ends were cut back, 7 bases at V and 4 bases at J, with 19 bases in the middle. Total RNA extracted from each sample amounted to at least 5 micrograms. Next came a second PCR, run for about 7 to 11 cycles, which used a sample-barcoded 5' primer along with a J-beta primer mix. TCRdb itself ran the 5' RACE reads through MiXCR, one entry per CDR3 protein. The sample has nearly 1 million distinct CDR3 sequences, roughly 51% seen once. What was sequenced was blood. The TCR was taken from a woman aged 60-75 years in good health. The chain links TRBV7-8 to TRBJ2-5; D possibly uses TRBD1 or TRBD2 (6 bases each). This CDR3 is CASTQNRVGGETQYF. CDR3 coding DNA: TGTGCCAGCACCCAGAACAGGGTGGGAGGAGAGACCCAGTACTTC.